This T cell receptor (beta chain) was profiled in a study of blood T cell repertoires in COVID-19. Study-wide background: Acute-phase and convalescent COVID-19 samples originated in the United States, Italy and Spain. Nucleic acid was either cDNA or gDNA, and it came from T cells, B-cell-depleted T cells, or PBMCs.

Authors' analysis steps: Amplifying reference gene primers gave estimates of nucleated cell counts. Sequencing was performed with immunoSEQ multiplex PCR; in TCRdb, only in-frame clones are kept and a portion is missing. The V and J calls and clone size are taken from that table; D and trimming were inferred from the DNA. The table has about 210,000 clones, more than 70% seen once. Germline values: CDR1 SNHLY, CDR2 FYNNEI. The V end lost 3 bases, the J end lost 7 bases, and 12 bases lay between the germline ends. The length of the CDR3 is 13 residues. The J gene is TRBJ1-1, the V gene TRBV2; D is undetermined. The receptor's source is a man in his fifties or sixties with active or convalescent COVID-19. Sequenced: peripheral blood. In DNA, the CDR3 is TGTGCCAGCAGTGACGAGGGAAGTGGTGAAGCTTTCTTT. It translates to CASSDEGSGEAFF.